This paragraph covers one T cell receptor beta chain sequence. Its antigen is as yet unknown. The data stem from a study of PD-L1 blockade in urothelial cancer. Overall study context: Patients commenced atezolizumab around 2014, and it was given at 1,200 mg intravenously every 3 weeks.

Trimming removed 1 base from V and 2 bases from J; junction bases left unmatched: 4. CDR1 LGHNA and CDR2 YNFKEQ come from the germline V gene. The CDR3 consists of 16 residues. Points from the study as a whole: Below-median pretreatment blood TCR clonality was associated with improved progression-free and overall survival. When measured at 3 weeks, tumor-associated blood clones expanded more in durable-benefit patients.

As to time point: pretreatment peripheral blood. Each patient presented with locally advanced or metastatic urothelial carcinoma. Measured with immunoSEQ multiplex PCR; TCRdb has only the in-frame clones, and not every one. The sample has 130,000 or so clones; 84% are singletons. This clonotype was sampled from a man between 50 and 59 years old with urothelial cancer. This chain links TRBV4-2 with TRBJ2-7, with 11 nucleotides matching TRBD2. The sample was PBMCs, taken around atezolizumab (anti-PD-L1) treatment. The CDR3 sequence: CASSQAGTSGTYEQYF. The CDR3 DNA reads as TGTGCCAGCAGCCAAGCCGGGACTAGCGGTACCTACGAGCAGTACTTC.